Presented here are 3 T cell receptor beta chains from one specimen sequenced in a study of T cell responses to AZD1222 COVID-19 vaccine. Sequencing was performed with immunoSEQ multiplex PCR; in TCRdb, only in-frame clones are kept and a portion is missing. The table shows roughly 200,000 clones, with about 92% occurring only once. The starting material was peripheral blood, obtained on day 0 of MenACWY control vaccination. Every receptor here comes from an adult in good health.

This chain links TRBV4-2 with TRBJ1-1; 7 bases align to TRBD1. This CDR3 comprises 13 residues. CDR1 LGHNA and CDR2 YNFKEQ come from the germline V gene. The trim removed 3 bases at V and 9 bases at J, leaving 7 bases unmatched. CDR3 nucleotide sequence: TGTGCCAGCAGCCAGCAGACAGGGTGGCAAGCTTTCTTT. It yields the protein CASSQQTGWQAFF.

The chain carries TRBV4-1 and TRBJ2-7; the match to TRBD1 covers 7 bases. Unmatched junction bases numbered 6, after V lost 1 base and J lost 0 bases. The CDR3 contains 16 residues. The germline gives CDR1 MGHRA, CDR2 YSYEKL. The CDR3 bases are TGCGCCAGCAGCCAAGGTTGGACAGGCAGCTCCTACGAGCAGTACTTC. Amino acid sequence: CASSQGWTGSSYEQYF.

The rearrangement uses TRBV5-1 and TRBJ1-4, with D unresolved. Trimming cost V 5 bases and J 4 bases, with 15 bases left between them. The V gene's germline CDR1 is SGHRS and CDR2 YFSETQ. This CDR3 has 15 amino acids. In DNA form, the CDR3 reads TGCGCCAGCAGACCCGGGGTGGGTAATAATGAAAAACTGTTTTTT. Its translation: CASRPGVGNNEKLFF. Using reference TRBV5-1 and TRBJ1-4 for the parts outside the CDR3, the full variable domain is KAGVTQTPRYLIKTRGQQVTLSCSPISGHRSVSWYQQTPGQGLQFLFEYFSETQRNKGNFPGRFSGRQFSNSRSEMNVSTLELGDSALYLCASRPGVGNNEKLFFGSGTQLSVL.